The 30 T cell receptor beta chains below all came from one sample that was sequenced in a study of CD8 T cells in ankylosing spondylitis. TCRdb recomputed calls from the 5' RACE reads with MiXCR, one row per CDR3 protein. The profile shows 250,000 to 400,000 distinct CDR3 sequences, about 9.9% of them singletons. The sequenced material came from blood, either unsorted or a sorted T cell fraction (not recorded which). The receptors stem from a female donor with ankylosing spondylitis or in good health (not recorded which).

This clonotype was seen at least ten times. The chain links TRBV28 to TRBJ2-3; D possibly corresponds to TRBD2 (5 bases). This CDR3 contains 14 residues. CDR1 is MDHEN, CDR2 SYDVKM, per germline. V was trimmed by 6 bases and J by 5 bases, leaving 15 bases between them. The chain's CDR3 is CASSPNGRGDTQYF. CDR3 coding DNA: TGTGCCAGCAGCCCGAACGGACGGGGAGATACGCAGTATTTT.

This clonotype was detected only a few times. V is TRBV7-8 and J is TRBJ1-2, with 7 bases aligning to TRBD1. In germline, CDR1 is SGHVS, CDR2 FQNEAQ. The CDR3 has 16 residues. V shed 5 bases, J shed 4 bases, and the junction held 13 bases outside the gene matches. CDR3 region: CASSPQGGVQAYGYTF. The CDR3 nucleotides are TGTGCCAGCAGCCCCCAGGGGGGGGTTCAGGCCTATGGCTACACCTTC.

V gene TRBV27 combines with J gene TRBJ1-2, with D unresolved. Trimming left V 5 bases short and J 8 bases short, with 15 bases between. Germline V gene sequence: CDR1 MNHEY, CDR2 SMNVEV (reference sequence). The CDR3 runs 13 residues. DNA for the CDR3: TGTGCCAGCAGTCCAGACCCCGGCAAGGGCTACACCTTC. Residues: CASSPDPGKGYTF.

This clonotype has ten or more counts. The gene calls are TRBV27 and TRBJ2-7; the D gene is possibly TRBD1 (5 bases). Germline CDR1 is MNHEY and CDR2 is SMNVEV (reference sequence). The CDR3 sequence is 13 residues long. V was clipped by 0 bases and J by 4 bases, with 7 bases between them. The DNA for the CDR3 is TGTGCCAGCAGTTTATCCAGGGTTTACGAGCAGTACTTC. It codes for CASSLSRVYEQYF.

This clonotype was recorded many times. The J gene is TRBJ2-4, the V gene TRBV15; D is unresolved. This CDR3 contains 16 residues. The germline V gene has CDR1 LNHNV and CDR2 YYDKDF (reference sequence). Trimming shortened V by 7 bases and J by 0 bases, and 16 bases separated the two germline ends. The CDR3 here is CATTKDPRVAKNIQYF. CDR3 DNA: TGTGCCACCACCAAAGACCCACGGGTAGCCAAAAACATTCAGTACTTC.

Concerning this clonotype: Since a much larger clone is just one base distant, this may be a read error. The chain is built from TRBV20-1 and TRBJ1-1; possibly TRBD1 for D (5 bases). CDR1 and CDR2 from the germline V gene are DFQATT and SNEGSKA (reference sequence). The CDR3 consists of 13 residues. The CDR3 sequence is CSSRGVMNTEAFF. The CDR3 DNA is TGCAGTTCTAGAGGGGTGATGAACACTGAAGCTTTCTTT.

Ten or more counts support this clonotype. This chain joins TRBV7-9 and TRBJ2-5; maybe TRBD2 (6 bases). The CDR3 covers 11 residues. Between the trimmed V and J ends, which lost 4 bases and 10 bases, there was a span of 10 bases. Germline CDR1 SEHNR, CDR2 FQNEAQ (reference sequence). Here the CDR3 DNA reads TGTGCCAGCAGCTGGGACTGGGGCCAGTACTTC. Translation gives CASSWDWGQYF.

The V call is TRBV7-9, the J call TRBJ2-5, with a possible D match to TRBD2 (5 bases). With 5 bases removed from V and 5 bases from J, the gap between germline ends came to 15 bases. The CDR3 sequence is 14 residues long. Germline V lookup: CDR1 SEHNR, CDR2 FQNEAQ (reference sequence). DNA of the CDR3: TGTGCCAGCAGCCAGAGGGCGGGCTTGGAGACCCAGTACTTC. Residues: CASSQRAGLETQYF.

Many counts were recorded for this clonotype. This chain links TRBV7-7 with TRBJ2-3; the match to TRBD2 covers 11 bases. J gave up 5 bases and V 5 bases, and 9 bases lay outside the gene matches. Germline values: CDR1 SSHAT, CDR2 FNYEAQ (reference sequence). The CDR3 sequence is 16 residues long. CDR3 protein: CASSPRLAGRGDTQYF. Written as DNA, the CDR3 is TGTGCCAGCAGCCCTAGACTAGCGGGAAGGGGAGATACGCAGTATTTT.

This clonotype was detected only a few times. The chain employs TRBV5-5 and TRBJ2-1; D is uncertain. This CDR3 spans 15 amino acids. V lost 0 bases to trimming and J lost 2 bases, with 9 bases between them. Germline V CDR1 and CDR2: SGHKS, YYEKEE (reference sequence). The CDR3 loop reads CASSLVGSPYNEQFF. The CDR3, as DNA: TGTGCCAGCAGCTTGGTGGGGTCCCCCTACAATGAGCAGTTCTTC.

This clonotype was seen many times. The rearrangement links TRBV6-2 or TRBV6-3 to TRBJ2-7; D not certain. CDR3 length: 11 residues. Looked up from germline, CDR1 is MNHEY and CDR2 is SVGEGT. Trimming took off 6 bases at V and 7 bases at J, with 10 bases between the two ends. The CDR3 protein is CASREGWEQYF. CDR3 coding DNA: TGTGCCAGCAGGGAAGGTTGGGAGCAGTACTTC.

This clonotype showed up many times. The chain employs TRBV28 and TRBJ1-2; D gene uncertain. V lost 4 bases and J 6 bases, leaving 9 bases between the germline ends. The CDR3 sequence is 12 residues long. Germline V CDR1 and CDR2: MDHEN, SYDVKM. CDR3 sequence (DNA): TGTGCCAGCAGTTCGCTGGGAAATGGCTACACCTTC. It codes for CASSSLGNGYTF.

The sample holds a few counts of this clonotype. The gene calls are TRBV2 and TRBJ2-1; possible D gene TRBD2, 6 bases. CDR3 length: 12 amino acids. Germline assignment: CDR1 SNHLY and CDR2 FYNNEI. The germline V and J ends were trimmed by 6 bases and 9 bases, with 12 bases remaining between them. The CDR3: CASREGHGEQFF. The CDR3 DNA reads as TGTGCCAGCAGGGAGGGTCACGGTGAGCAGTTCTTC.

The rearrangement joins TRBV5-1 to TRBJ2-7; a weak D match, TRBD2 (5 bases). The germline V gene encodes CDR1 SGHRS and CDR2 YFSETQ. V lost 0 bases to trimming and J lost 7 bases, with 17 bases between them. CDR3 size: 15 residues. The CDR3 DNA reads as TGCGCCAGCAGCTTGGTCCAGGTTAAACGGGGAGAGCAGTACTTC. The encoded protein is CASSLVQVKRGEQYF.

The rearrangement uses TRBV10-1 and TRBJ2-2; 11 bases match TRBD2. Trimming cost V 3 bases and J 4 bases; bases outside gene matches: 7. In germline, CDR1 is WNHNN, CDR2 SYGVQD (reference sequence). This CDR3 is 17 amino acids long. CDR3 sequence reads: CASSEIAGGMVTGELFF. CDR3 DNA sequence: TGCGCCAGCAGTGAAATAGCGGGAGGGATGGTCACCGGGGAGCTGTTTTTT.

This clonotype turned up a few times. The J gene is TRBJ2-1, the V gene TRBV12-3 or TRBV12-4; D not resolved. V was shortened by 6 bases and J by 7 bases, with 16 bases between the two germline ends. The CDR3 loop spans 14 amino acids. CDR3 protein: CASRFSDLKNEQFF. For the CDR3, the DNA is TGTGCCAGCAGATTCTCGGACCTCAAGAATGAGCAGTTCTTC.

The gene calls are TRBV5-4 and TRBJ2-7; TRBD1 agrees at 10 bases. Germline loops: CDR1 SGHNT, CDR2 YYREEE (reference sequence). V gave up 3 bases and J gave up 6 bases; unmatched junction bases: 3. The CDR3 sequence is 13 residues long. The CDR3 DNA follows: TGTGCCAGCAGCTCCCGGGACAGGGGCGAGCAGTACTTC. This sequence encodes CASSSRDRGEQYF. The full variable domain, rest sourced from reference TRBV5-4 and TRBJ2-7, is ETGVTQSPTHLIKTRGQQVTLRCSSQSGHNTVSWYQQALGQGPQFIFQYYREEENGRGNFPPRFSGLQFPNYSSELNVNALELDDSALYLCASSSRDRGEQYFGPGTRLTVT.

The chain employs TRBV5-4 and TRBJ1-1; TRBD1 aligns across 7 bases. The germline gives CDR1 SGHNT, CDR2 YYREEE (reference sequence). The ends lost 4 bases at V and 4 bases at J; junction bases unmatched: 10. The CDR3 runs to 15 residues. This CDR3 is CASSPRGRGGTEAFF. CDR3 DNA sequence: TGTGCCAGCAGCCCTAGGGGGCGCGGGGGCACTGAAGCTTTCTTT. Complete variable domain (other parts from reference TRBV5-4 and TRBJ1-1): ETGVTQSPTHLIKTRGQQVTLRCSSQSGHNTVSWYQQALGQGPQFIFQYYREEENGRGNFPPRFSGLQFPNYSSELNVNALELDDSALYLCASSPRGRGGTEAFFGQGTRLTVV.

This clonotype was seen many times. The chain joins TRBV28 to TRBJ2-4; TRBD1 aligns across 8 bases. Germline CDR1 MDHEN, CDR2 SYDVKM. V trimming: 4 bases; J trimming: 5 bases; junction bases outside the gene matches: 4. The CDR3 sequence is 14 residues long. DNA for the CDR3: TGTGCCAGCAGTTCCTCGGACAGGGAAAACATTCAGTACTTC. Protein product: CASSSSDRENIQYF.

This clonotype was found many times. The genes are TRBV7-2 and TRBJ2-7; unclear D gene. CDR1 and CDR2 from the germline V gene are SGHTA and FQGNSA. V lost 5 bases and J 2 bases, leaving 7 bases between the germline ends. The CDR3 has 12 residues. The CDR3 DNA sequence: TGTGCCAGCAGCGACTTCGCCTACGAGCAGTACTTC. Protein product: CASSDFAYEQYF.

As concerns this clonotype: It may be a read error: a sequence one base away is much more abundant. Without the conserved terminal phenylalanine or tryptophan, this CDR3 likely stems from a read error. The chain joins TRBV7-2 to TRBJ2-5; D is uncertain. The CDR3 loop spans 13 amino acids. V was shortened by 1 base and J by 3 bases, with 6 bases between the two germline ends. CDR1 SGHTA and CDR2 FQGNSA come from the germline V gene. CDR3 region: CASSLVQKETQYS. The DNA of the CDR3 is TGTGCCAGCAGCTTAGTTCAGAAAGAGACCCAGTACTCC.

The chain combines TRBV5-1 with TRBJ2-6, with TRBD1 identical over 9 bases. After removal of 2 bases from V and 0 bases from J, the junction contained 6 bases not matched to a gene. Germline V lookup: CDR1 SGHRS, CDR2 YFSETQ. CDR3 length: 18 amino acids. The CDR3 DNA is TGCGCCAGCAGCTTTGGACAGGGGTCTTTCTCTGGGGCCAACGTCCTGACTTTC. Protein: CASSFGQGSFSGANVLTF. Full variable domain (remainder filled in from reference TRBV5-1 and TRBJ2-6): KAGVTQTPRYLIKTRGQQVTLSCSPISGHRSVSWYQQTPGQGLQFLFEYFSETQRNKGNFPGRFSGRQFSNSRSEMNVSTLELGDSALYLCASSFGQGSFSGANVLTFGAGSRLTVL.

This clonotype was counted many times. V gene TRBV5-1 combines with J gene TRBJ2-2; 7 nucleotides align to TRBD1. V trimming: 4 bases; J trimming: 0 bases; junction bases outside the gene matches: 6. CDR1 is SGHRS and CDR2 is YFSETQ in the germline V gene. This CDR3 has 16 amino acids. The CDR3, as DNA: TGCGCCAGCAGCCCGGGCCAGGGGGCGAACACCGGGGAGCTGTTTTTT. Translating gives CASSPGQGANTGELFF.

This clonotype appeared many times. V gene TRBV20-1 combines with J gene TRBJ2-4; D assignment may be TRBD1 or TRBD2 (5 bases each). Germline CDR1 and CDR2: DFQATT and SNEGSKA (reference sequence). Trimming left V 5 bases short and J 3 bases short, with 17 bases between. This CDR3 region has 15 residues. CDR3 loop: CSALDWDPGKNIQYF. DNA of the CDR3: TGCAGTGCTCTCGACTGGGACCCTGGCAAAAACATTCAGTACTTC.

This clonotype was counted many times. This chain joins TRBV20-1 and TRBJ2-4, with D hard to call. V lost 3 bases, J lost 1 base, and 7 bases lay in between. Germline assignment: CDR1 DFQATT and CDR2 SNEGSKA (reference sequence). This CDR3 spans 13 amino acids. Here the CDR3 reads CSASSWAKNIQYF. DNA of the CDR3: TGCAGTGCTAGTTCGTGGGCCAAAAACATTCAGTACTTC.

This sequence joins TRBV20-1 and TRBJ2-1, with D perhaps matching TRBD2 (5 bases). This CDR3 comprises 15 residues. V dropped 0 bases and J dropped 0 bases, with 9 bases sitting between them. Germline CDR1 is DFQATT and CDR2 is SNEGSKA (reference sequence). CDR3 sequence (DNA): TGCAGTGCTAGAGAGCGGGTAAGCTCCTACAATGAGCAGTTCTTC. It encodes CSARERVSSYNEQFF.

V is TRBV12-3 or TRBV12-4 and J is TRBJ1-5; no reliable D call. Trimming removed 6 bases from V and 0 bases from J, with 9 bases in between. This CDR3 comprises 14 residues. This chain's CDR3 is CASRGRISNQPQHF. The CDR3 DNA reads TGTGCCAGCAGGGGCCGGATTAGCAATCAGCCCCAGCATTTT.

This clonotype was detected only a few times. The V and J genes are TRBV5-1 and TRBJ2-1; 7 bases match TRBD2. The germline V gene encodes CDR1 SGHRS and CDR2 YFSETQ. The CDR3 is 16 amino acids. Trimming took 4 bases from V and 2 from J; bases not matched to a gene: 9. CDR3 sequence (DNA): TGCGCCAGCAGCCTCACCGAGCGGGGACCCTACAATGAGCAGTTCTTC. It encodes CASSLTERGPYNEQFF. Drawing the rest from reference TRBV5-1 and TRBJ2-1, the complete variable domain is KAGVTQTPRYLIKTRGQQVTLSCSPISGHRSVSWYQQTPGQGLQFLFEYFSETQRNKGNFPGRFSGRQFSNSRSEMNVSTLELGDSALYLCASSLTERGPYNEQFFGPGTRLTVL.

This clonotype was seen more than once but under ten times. V and J are TRBV10-3 and TRBJ2-7; TRBD1 might be the D (5 bases). Trimming removed 0 bases at V and 3 bases at J, with 12 bases between. The CDR3 extends over 15 amino acids. The germline V gene encodes CDR1 ENHRY and CDR2 SYGVKD. CDR3 amino acids: CAISESGQGHYEQYF. CDR3 DNA sequence: TGTGCCATCAGTGAGTCAGGGCAGGGTCACTACGAGCAGTACTTC.

This clonotype was observed a few times. CDR3 DNA sequence: TGTGCCACCAGCAGAGTAGCGGGAGTTACCGGGGAGCTGTTTTTT. Amino acids: CATSRVAGVTGELFF. The chain combines TRBV15 with TRBJ2-2; 9 bases map to TRBD2. The trim removed 1 base at V and 5 bases at J, leaving 2 bases unmatched. Germline loops: CDR1 LNHNV, CDR2 YYDKDF (reference sequence). CDR3 length: 15 residues.